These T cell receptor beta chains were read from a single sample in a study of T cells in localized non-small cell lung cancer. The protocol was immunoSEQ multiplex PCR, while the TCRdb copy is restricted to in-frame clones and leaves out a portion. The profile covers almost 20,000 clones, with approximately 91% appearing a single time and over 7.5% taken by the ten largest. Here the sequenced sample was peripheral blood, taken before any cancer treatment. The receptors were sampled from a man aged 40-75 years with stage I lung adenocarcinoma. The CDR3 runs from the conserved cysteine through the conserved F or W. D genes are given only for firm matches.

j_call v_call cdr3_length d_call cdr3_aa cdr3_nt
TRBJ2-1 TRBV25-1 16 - CASSDERGRFYNEQFF TGTGCCAGCAGTGACGAGAGGGGCCGATTTTACAATGAGCAGTTCTTC
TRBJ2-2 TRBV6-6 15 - CASIPAGQVAGELFF TGTGCCAGCATCCCCGCAGGGCAGGTTGCCGGGGAGCTGTTTTTT
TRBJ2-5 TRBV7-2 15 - CASSLNPDKQETQYF TGTGCCAGCAGCCTCAACCCGGACAAACAAGAGACCCAGTACTTC
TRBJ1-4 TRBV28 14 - CASSLEAINEKLFF TGTGCCAGCAGTTTAGAGGCTATTAATGAAAAACTGTTTTTT
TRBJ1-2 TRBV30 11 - CAWSESYGYTF TGTGCCTGGAGTGAATCCTATGGCTACACCTTC
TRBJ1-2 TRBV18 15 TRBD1 CASSLNQGAIYGYTF TGTGCCAGCTCACTGAATCAGGGGGCCATCTATGGCTACACCTTC
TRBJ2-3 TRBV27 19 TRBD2 CASSLLALAGGLVTDTQYF TGTGCCAGCAGTTTATTAGCGCTAGCGGGAGGTTTGGTTACAGATACGCAGTATTTT
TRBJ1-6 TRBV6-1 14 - CASSERTANSPLHF TGTGCCAGCAGTGAAAGGACAGCTAATTCACCCCTCCACTTT
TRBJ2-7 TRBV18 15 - CASSPTPGSSAEQYF TGTGCCAGCTCACCAACACCTGGAAGTTCGGCCGAGCAGTACTTC
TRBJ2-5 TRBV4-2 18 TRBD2 CASSQALRLSGAQETQYF TGTGCCAGCAGCCAAGCCCTGAGGCTAAGCGGGGCGCAAGAGACCCAGTACTTC
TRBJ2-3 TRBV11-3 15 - CASSLGGLSTDTQYF TGTGCCAGCAGCTTAGGGGGACTTAGCACAGATACGCAGTATTTT
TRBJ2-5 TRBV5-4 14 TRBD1 CASSSGQARETQYF TGTGCCAGCAGCTCCGGACAGGCACGAGAGACCCAGTACTTC
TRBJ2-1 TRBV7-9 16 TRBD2 CASSSGTMVPYNEQFF TGTGCCAGCAGTAGCGGGACAATGGTCCCCTACAATGAGCAGTTCTTC
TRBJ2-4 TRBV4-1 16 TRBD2 CASSQDTSGSGDIQYF TGCGCCAGCAGCCAAGACACCAGCGGGAGTGGAGACATTCAGTACTTC
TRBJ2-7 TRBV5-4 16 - CASSSFPGQISYEQYF TGTGCCAGCAGCTCCTTCCCCGGACAGATTTCCTACGAGCAGTACTTC
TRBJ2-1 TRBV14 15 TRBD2 CASRLAGGLYNEQFF TGTGCCAGCAGATTAGCGGGGGGGCTCTACAATGAGCAGTTCTTC
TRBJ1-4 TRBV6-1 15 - CASRLVGALLEKLFF TGTGCCAGCAGATTGGTGGGGGCGTTGCTGGAAAAACTGTTTTTT
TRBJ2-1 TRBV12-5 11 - CASARTTEQFF TGTGCTAGTGCCCGAACGACTGAGCAGTTCTTC
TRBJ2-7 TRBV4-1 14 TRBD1 CASTSPGQGNEQYF TGCGCCAGCACCTCACCGGGACAGGGGAACGAGCAGTACTTC
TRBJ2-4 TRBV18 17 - CASSPSTPGDAKNIQYF TGTGCCAGCTCACCAAGTACTCCAGGGGACGCCAAAAACATTCAGTACTTC